This T cell receptor (beta chain) was found in a study of preoperative IRX-2 immunotherapy in early breast cancer. Repertoires were generated with immunoSEQ multiplex PCR, while TCRdb's copy carries only in-frame clones and drops some. This table has about 15,000 clones, approximately 91% appearing once. Germline values: CDR1 SGDLS, CDR2 YYNGEE. The CDR3 has 14 residues. Trimming took off 3 bases at V and 5 bases at J, with 14 bases between the two ends. Treatment indicated: preoperative locoregional IRX-2 cytokine immunotherapy. Samples came from a phase Ib trial of preoperative locoregional IRX-2 cytokine immunotherapy.

This material was collected from a patient treated with IRX-2 immunotherapy. This receptor was obtained from a human donor with breast cancer. The chain is built from TRBV9 and TRBJ1-1, with D perhaps TRBD1 (5 bases). The CDR3 reads CASSEYEGVTEAFF. The CDR3 DNA reads TGTGCCAGCAGCGAATATGAAGGGGTAACTGAAGCTTTCTTT.